This TCR beta chain was recorded in a study of CD8 T cells in ankylosing spondylitis. Broader study findings: A motif in TCR beta, a set of fewer than ten highly homologous variants, appeared characteristic of ankylosing spondylitis blood.

This clonotype appeared a few times. Its antigen is not known. Germline CDR1 SGHVS, CDR2 FQNEAQ. This CDR3 region has 18 residues. V was clipped by 0 bases and J by 1 base, with 17 bases between them. Via MiXCR, TCRdb re-called the 5' RACE reads, giving one row per CDR3 protein. The repertoire consists of over 450,000 distinct CDR3 sequences, with more than 9.5% occurring once and the leading ten covering 6.5% to 7%. The chain joins TRBV7-8 to TRBJ2-3, with D possibly being TRBD1 (5 bases). Specimen: blood, either unsorted or a sorted T cell fraction (not recorded which). This TCR was recovered from a male donor with ankylosing spondylitis. CDR3 in DNA: TGTGCCAGCAGCTTAGCAGGGGCTACAGGAATGCGCACAGATACGCAGTATTTT. The encoded protein is CASSLAGATGMRTDTQYF.